These 11 T cell receptor beta chains were all obtained from the same sample, sequenced in a study of blood T cell repertoires in COVID-19. Profiled with immunoSEQ multiplex PCR; TCRdb holds only in-frame clones, not every one. The sample lists fewer than 300,000 clones, approximately 83% seen once, with roughly 10% in the top ten. Sequencing input: peripheral blood. Every receptor here comes from a woman aged 45-65 years who had recovered from COVID-19.

This chain links TRBV4-3 with TRBJ2-1; 10 bases map to TRBD2. In germline, CDR1 is LGHNA, CDR2 YSLEER. Trimming cost V 1 base and J 6 bases; bases outside gene matches: 12. The length of the CDR3 is 18 residues. As DNA, the CDR3 is TGCGCCAGCAGCCAAGGTTATTCTGGTCTAGCGGGAGCCAATGAGCAGTTCTTC. As protein: CASSQGYSGLAGANEQFF.

This CDR3 is CASSLSGLAGVNEQFF. The CDR3 bases are TGTGCCAGCAGCTTATCGGGACTAGCGGGAGTTAATGAGCAGTTCTTC. This chain connects TRBV7-2 to TRBJ2-1; 14 positions agree with TRBD2. The CDR3 length is 16 residues. The junction had 4 bases not matched to a gene; V was cut back by 2 bases and J by 7 bases. Germline V gene data show CDR1 as SGHTA and CDR2 as FQGNSA.

The chain is built from TRBV14 and TRBJ1-2; 11 bases align to TRBD1. The CDR3 loop spans 15 amino acids. Losses at the gene ends were 8 bases for V and 4 bases for J; bases not matched to a gene: 9. Germline V gene data show CDR1 as SGHDN and CDR2 as FVKESK. In nucleotides, the CDR3 is TGTGCCAGCTCCCTTGGACAGGGGGCATTCTATGGCTACACCTTC. Its protein product is CASSLGQGAFYGYTF.

Only one count was recorded for this clone. This chain joins TRBV27 and TRBJ1-4; 7 nucleotides align to TRBD1. The germline gives CDR1 MNHEY, CDR2 SMNVEV (reference sequence). The CDR3 has 15 amino acids. V shed 5 bases, J shed 11 bases, and the junction held 14 bases outside the gene matches. The CDR3 is CASSTGDSLAGKLFF. The CDR3 bases are TGTGCCAGCAGTACGGGGGACAGCCTTGCGGGGAAACTGTTTTTT.

The V gene is TRBV11-3, the J gene TRBJ2-3; possible D gene TRBD1, 5 bases. V was clipped by 1 base and J by 2 bases, with 10 bases between them. The germline V gene encodes CDR1 SGHNT and CDR2 YENEEA. The CDR3 spans 15 residues. CDR3 sequence: CASSLGQTDTDTQYF. CDR3 DNA: TGTGCCAGCAGCTTAGGACAGACCGACACAGATACGCAGTATTTT. The entire variable domain, with the rest obtained from reference TRBV11-3 and TRBJ2-3, is as follows: EAGVVQSPRYKIIEKKQPVAFWCNPISGHNTLYWYLQNLGQGPELLIRYENEEAVDDSQLPKDRFSAERLKGVDSTLKIQPAELGDSAVYLCASSLGQTDTDTQYFGPGTRLTVL.

The rearrangement joins TRBV7-9 to TRBJ2-5, with TRBD1 matching over 8 bases. Trimming took 5 bases from V and 4 from J; bases not matched to a gene: 9. The CDR3 consists of 15 residues. CDR1 and CDR2 from the germline V gene are SEHNR and FQNEAQ (reference sequence). The CDR3 DNA follows: TGTGCCAGCAGCCAAACCGGGACAGGAGGAGAGACCCAGTACTTC. Its translation is CASSQTGTGGETQYF.

The chain links TRBV4-1 to TRBJ1-5; no definite D call. The CDR3 consists of 15 residues. CDR1 MGHRA and CDR2 YSYEKL come from the germline V gene. The V end lost 0 bases, the J end lost 4 bases, and 10 bases lay between the germline ends. The CDR3 spells CASSQDYPVNQPQHF. The CDR3 coding sequence is TGCGCCAGCAGCCAAGATTACCCAGTGAATCAGCCCCAGCATTTT.

Details on this clone: The sample contains more than one DNA sequence encoding this CDR3. The chain combines TRBV9 with TRBJ2-7; D possibly corresponds to TRBD2 (5 bases). The length of the CDR3 is 13 residues. Trimming shortened V by 4 bases and J by 0 bases, and 8 bases separated the two germline ends. The germline gives CDR1 SGDLS, CDR2 YYNGEE. The DNA of the CDR3 is TGTGCCAGCAGCCCGGGGAGCTCCTACGAGCAGTACTTC. It is translated as CASSPGSSYEQYF.

This clone was observed a handful of times. The CDR3 DNA is TGTGCCAGTAGTGTATTACAGGGCGGCAATCAGCCCCAGCATTTT. Residues: CASSVLQGGNQPQHF. The V call is TRBV19, the J call TRBJ1-5, with D perhaps matching TRBD1 (6 bases). This CDR3 spans 15 amino acids. From germline, CDR1 is LNHDA and CDR2 SQIVND (reference sequence). With 5 bases removed from V and 2 bases from J, the gap between germline ends came to 13 bases.

V is TRBV10-1 and J is TRBJ1-4; D gene unclear. In germline, CDR1 is WNHNN, CDR2 SYGVQD (reference sequence). There are 14 residues in the CDR3. Trimming took off 9 bases at V and 1 base at J, with 12 bases between the two ends. The CDR3 protein is CARACPGTNEKLFF. In DNA, the CDR3 is TGCGCCAGGGCATGTCCGGGAACTAATGAAAAACTGTTTTTT.

V is TRBV9 and J is TRBJ2-1; 9 bases are a match to TRBD1. CDR3 length equals 16 residues. Germline V gives CDR1 SGDLS, CDR2 YYNGEE. The V segment lost 4 bases and the J segment 6 bases; nucleotides outside the gene matches: 11. CDR3 DNA sequence: TGTGCCAGCAGCCCACGGGGACAGGGCGAAACCAATGAGCAGTTCTTC. Protein product: CASSPRGQGETNEQFF.